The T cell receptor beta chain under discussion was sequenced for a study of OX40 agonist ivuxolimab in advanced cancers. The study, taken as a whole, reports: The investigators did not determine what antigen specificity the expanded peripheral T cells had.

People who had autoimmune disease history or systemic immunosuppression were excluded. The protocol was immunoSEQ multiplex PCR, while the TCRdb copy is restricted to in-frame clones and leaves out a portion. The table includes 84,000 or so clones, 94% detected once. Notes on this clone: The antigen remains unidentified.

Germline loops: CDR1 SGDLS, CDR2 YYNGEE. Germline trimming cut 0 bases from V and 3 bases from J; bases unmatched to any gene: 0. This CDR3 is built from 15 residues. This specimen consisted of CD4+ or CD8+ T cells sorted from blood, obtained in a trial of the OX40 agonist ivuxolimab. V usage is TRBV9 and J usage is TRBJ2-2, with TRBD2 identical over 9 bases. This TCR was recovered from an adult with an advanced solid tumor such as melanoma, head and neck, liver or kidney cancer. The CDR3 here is CASSVVAGDTGELFF. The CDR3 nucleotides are TGTGCCAGCAGCGTAGTAGCGGGAGACACCGGGGAGCTGTTTTTT.